The 29 T cell receptor beta chains given below trace back to one sample, sequenced in a study of CD8 T cells in ankylosing spondylitis. General study findings and limits: Seven to nine highly homologous variants formed a TCR beta motif that appeared characteristic of ankylosing spondylitis blood.

No antigen is known for these receptors. TCRdb re-called the 5' RACE reads with MiXCR, one entry per CDR3 protein. The table shows roughly 470,000 distinct CDR3 sequences, with 26% occurring only once. Input material: blood, either unsorted or a sorted T cell fraction (not recorded which). The receptors were gathered from a male donor with ankylosing spondylitis.

This clonotype has just a few counts. V and J are TRBV5-1 and TRBJ2-3, with 10 positions matching TRBD2. The CDR3 runs to 15 residues. The germline V gene encodes CDR1 SGHRS and CDR2 YFSETQ. V lost 2 bases to trimming and J lost 3 bases; unmatched junction nucleotides: 3. The CDR3 region is CASSFGLAVTDTQYF. The CDR3 DNA reads as TGCGCCAGCAGCTTCGGACTAGCGGTGACAGATACGCAGTATTTT.

This clonotype has a count of ten or more. The chain uses TRBV20-1 and TRBJ1-5; tentative D call: TRBD1 (5 bases). Germline values: CDR1 DFQATT, CDR2 SNEGSKA (reference sequence). The CDR3 has 16 residues. Trimming pared 1 base from V and 3 bases from J, leaving 16 bases between. CDR3 protein: CSARVPGRGDNQPQHF. The CDR3 DNA reads as TGCAGTGCTAGAGTTCCGGGGCGAGGGGACAATCAGCCCCAGCATTTT.

This CDR3 is CASKGLAGRNEQFF. The CDR3 DNA sequence: TGTGCCAGCAAAGGACTAGCGGGTAGGAATGAGCAGTTCTTC. The chain is built from TRBV2 and TRBJ2-1, with TRBD2 matching over 11 bases. Germline V gene sequence: CDR1 SNHLY, CDR2 FYNNEI. This CDR3 contains 14 residues. The V segment lost 7 bases and the J segment 7 bases; nucleotides outside the gene matches: 6.

This clonotype was observed a handful of times. The chain joins TRBV11-2 to TRBJ2-1; D is perhaps TRBD1 (7 bases). In germline, CDR1 is SGHAT, CDR2 FQNNGV. The CDR3 runs to 16 residues. The ends were cut back, 3 bases at V and 8 bases at J, with 20 bases in the middle. CDR3 region: CASSFRGAPGRDEQFF. For the CDR3, the DNA is TGTGCCAGCAGCTTCAGGGGGGCGCCTGGCCGCGATGAGCAGTTCTTC.

The rearrangement uses TRBV20-1 and TRBJ1-5, with TRBD1 identical over 11 bases. With 0 bases clipped from V and 7 bases from J, the junction kept 8 bases outside the gene matches. Germline V CDR1 and CDR2: DFQATT, SNEGSKA (reference sequence). The CDR3 is 16 residues long. The CDR3 coding sequence is TGCAGTGCTAGAGAGCCCGGGACAGGGGGGGTGCAGCCCCAGCATTTT. Its translation is CSAREPGTGGVQPQHF.

This chain links TRBV2 with TRBJ2-7, with D perhaps TRBD2 (5 bases). Trimming took 7 bases from V and 0 from J, leaving 13 bases between them. The CDR3 is 14 residues long. Germline CDR1 is SNHLY and CDR2 is FYNNEI. CDR3 region: CASTLEGGSYEQYF. In DNA, the CDR3 is TGTGCCAGCACGTTGGAAGGAGGCTCCTACGAGCAGTACTTC.

This chain connects TRBV7-9 to TRBJ2-1, with 7 bases aligning to TRBD2. Looked up from germline, CDR1 is SEHNR and CDR2 is FQNEAQ (reference sequence). Germline trimming cut 6 bases from V and 6 bases from J; bases unmatched to any gene: 8. This CDR3 has 14 residues. The CDR3 DNA reads TGTGCCAGCAGTTTAACCGGACTAGTCAATGAGCAGTTCTTC. This translates into CASSLTGLVNEQFF. Looking up the rest from reference TRBV7-9 and TRBJ2-1 gives the full variable domain: DTGVSQNPRHKITKRGQNVTFRCDPISEHNRLYWYRQTLGQGPEFLTYFQNEAQLEKSRLLSDRFSAERPKGSFSTLEIQRTEQGDSAMYLCASSLTGLVNEQFFGPGTRLTVL.

CDR3 in DNA: TGTGCCACCAGTGCTCTGACTAGCGGGAGCTCCTACAATGAGCAGTTCTTC. Translating it yields CATSALTSGSSYNEQFF. The rearrangement links TRBV24-1 to TRBJ2-1; the match to TRBD2 covers 12 bases. This CDR3 spans 17 amino acids. Germline V gives CDR1 KGHDR, CDR2 SFDVKD. V trimming: 5 bases; J trimming: 0 bases; junction bases outside the gene matches: 4.

Only a few counts were recorded for this clonotype. V usage is TRBV29-1 and J usage is TRBJ2-6; D gene unclear. CDR3 length equals 13 residues. In germline, CDR1 is SQVTM, CDR2 ANQGSEA. V was pared by 7 bases and J by 2 bases, with 9 bases between. CDR3 loop: CSGGNPGANVLTF. The CDR3 coding sequence is TGCAGCGGGGGTAACCCTGGGGCCAACGTCCTGACTTTC.

The V call is TRBV10-2, the J call TRBJ1-2; maybe TRBD1 (6 bases). V lost 5 bases and J 2 bases, leaving 15 bases between the germline ends. CDR1 and CDR2 (germline): WSHSY, SAAADI. The CDR3 sequence is 15 residues long. The CDR3: CASSLDRLLNYGYTF. The CDR3 nucleotides read TGCGCCAGCAGTCTTGACAGGTTGCTGAACTATGGCTACACCTTC.

This clonotype was detected a few times. This chain joins TRBV24-1 and TRBJ2-1; the D gene is possibly TRBD1 (5 bases). CDR1 is KGHDR and CDR2 is SFDVKD in the germline V gene. The ends were cut back, 2 bases at V and 6 bases at J, with 16 bases in the middle. The CDR3 runs 16 residues. The CDR3 nucleotides read TGTGCCACCAGTGATTGGGGCTTCCAAGGGTCCAATGAGCAGTTCTTC. It specifies CATSDWGFQGSNEQFF.

This clonotype was detected a few times. CDR3 protein: CASSPLAGYNEQFF. Written as DNA, the CDR3 is TGTGCCAGCTCCCCGCTAGCGGGGTACAATGAGCAGTTCTTC. The rearrangement uses TRBV14 and TRBJ2-1; 9 bases fit TRBD2. The CDR3 extends over 14 amino acids. With V trimmed by 8 bases and J by 4 bases, 6 bases remained unmatched. CDR1 is SGHDN and CDR2 is FVKESK in the germline V gene.

This clonotype was observed a few times. V and J are TRBV12-3 or TRBV12-4 and TRBJ1-2; unclear D gene. The CDR3 contains 14 residues. Trimming left V 4 bases short and J 4 bases short, with 13 bases between. The chain's CDR3 is CASSSDGLIYGYTF. The CDR3 nucleotides read TGTGCCAGCAGTTCTGACGGACTGATCTATGGCTACACCTTC.

The rearrangement links TRBV3-1 to TRBJ2-5; 12 bases fit TRBD2. V shed 3 bases, J shed 6 bases, and the junction held 8 bases outside the gene matches. In germline, CDR1 is LGHDT, CDR2 YNNKEL (reference sequence). The CDR3 length is 16 residues. The CDR3 DNA follows: TGTGCCAGCAGCCAGGCGACTAGCGGGAGACTGCAGACCCAGTACTTC. Translating gives CASSQATSGRLQTQYF.

J is TRBJ2-7 and V is TRBV5-6, with D perhaps assigned TRBD1 or TRBD2 (6 bases each). V shed 5 bases and J shed 6 bases, with 15 bases lying between them. The germline V gene encodes CDR1 SGHDT and CDR2 YYEEEE. This CDR3 has 13 amino acids. CDR3 sequence (DNA): TGTGCCAGCAGGCTCCGAGGGGGGCTCGAGCAGTACGTC. Translated, it gives CASRLRGGLEQYV.

The chain employs TRBV12-3 or TRBV12-4 and TRBJ2-6; possibly TRBD1 for D (6 bases). CDR3 size: 17 residues. The ends were cut back, 7 bases at V and 1 base at J, with 17 bases in the middle. CDR3 loop: CASTLGALSSGANVLTF. The DNA of the CDR3 is TGTGCCAGCACCCTGGGGGCTCTCTCTTCTGGGGCCAACGTCCTGACTTTC.

DNA for the CDR3: TGTGCCATCAGTGCCAAGCCATCTGGCTACACCTTC. Residues: CAISAKPSGYTF. The chain combines TRBV10-3 with TRBJ1-2; D unclear. The germline CDR1 and CDR2 sequences are ENHRY and SYGVKD. CDR3 size: 12 residues. The V end lost 4 bases, the J end lost 7 bases, and 10 bases lay between the germline ends.

This clonotype was counted only a few times. This chain connects TRBV7-9 to TRBJ2-5; 7 bases match TRBD2. V trimming: 8 bases; J trimming: 3 bases; junction bases outside the gene matches: 9. The CDR3 is made up of 14 amino acids. Germline V gene sequence: CDR1 SEHNR, CDR2 FQNEAQ (reference sequence). The CDR3 here is CASYISGEKETQYF. The CDR3 DNA follows: TGTGCCAGCTATATCAGCGGGGAGAAAGAGACCCAGTACTTC.

This clonotype was seen just once. The CDR3 here is CASSFGVTHLKNEQFF. The CDR3 nucleotides are TGCGCCAGCAGCTTCGGCGTGACCCATCTGAAGAATGAGCAGTTCTTC. This chain joins TRBV5-1 and TRBJ2-1; D unresolved. This CDR3 is built from 16 residues. V was clipped by 2 bases and J by 7 bases, with 19 bases between them. From germline, CDR1 is SGHRS and CDR2 YFSETQ.

This clonotype was recorded many times. The genes are TRBV3-1 and TRBJ1-1; 9 nucleotides match TRBD1. In germline, CDR1 is LGHDT, CDR2 YNNKEL (reference sequence). The CDR3 contains 15 residues. The ends lost 5 bases at V and 2 bases at J; junction bases unmatched: 6. The CDR3 sequence is CASSSPGQGNTEAFF. The CDR3 DNA is TGTGCCAGCAGCTCCCCGGGACAGGGCAACACTGAAGCTTTCTTT.

J is TRBJ2-1 and V is TRBV28, with D unclear. Per the germline V gene, CDR1 is MDHEN and CDR2 is SYDVKM. This CDR3 spans 16 amino acids. The V end was cut by 5 bases, the J end by 2 bases, with 16 bases between. CDR3 residues: CASSPRLLPAYNEQFF. CDR3 nucleotides: TGTGCCAGCAGTCCACGGTTATTGCCAGCCTACAATGAGCAGTTCTTC.

The chain recombines TRBV24-1 with TRBJ2-1; 8 bases are shared with TRBD2. Germline V CDR1 and CDR2: KGHDR, SFDVKD. The length of the CDR3 is 16 residues. Trimming took 7 bases from V and 4 from J; bases not matched to a gene: 11. The CDR3 DNA reads as TGTGCCACCAGCTCAAGCGCGGGAGGTGGGTACAATGAGCAGTTCTTC. It specifies CATSSSAGGGYNEQFF.

This clonotype has only a few counts. DNA for the CDR3: TGCAGTGCGGAAGGAGTAGGGGGCGATGAGCAGTTCTTC. This codes for CSAEGVGGDEQFF. V and J are TRBV20-1 and TRBJ2-1; TRBD1 matches 7 bases. Per germline, CDR1 DFQATT and CDR2 SNEGSKA (reference sequence). CDR3 length equals 13 residues. The junction had 10 bases not matched to a gene; V was cut back by 6 bases and J by 8 bases.

In this sample, this clonotype turned up a few times. The CDR3 DNA reads as TGTGCCAGCAGCCAAGGTTGGACGGAGTCCTACAATGAGCAGTTCTTC. Amino acids: CASSQGWTESYNEQFF. The chain recombines TRBV4-2 with TRBJ2-1; D remains ambiguous. The CDR3 is made up of 16 amino acids. V shed 1 base and J shed 1 base, with 11 bases lying between them. The germline V gene encodes CDR1 LGHNA and CDR2 YNFKEQ.

This clonotype was counted only a few times. The CDR3 spells CASSDRLADTQYF. As DNA, the CDR3 is TGTGCCAGCAGCGATCGATTAGCAGATACGCAGTATTTT. The rearrangement uses TRBV11-2 and TRBJ2-3; D gene unclear. V lost 5 bases and J 4 bases, leaving 10 bases between the germline ends. In germline, CDR1 is SGHAT, CDR2 FQNNGV. This CDR3 has 13 residues.

J is TRBJ2-7 and V is TRBV4-2; possibly TRBD2 for D (6 bases). Trimming cost V 4 bases and J 4 bases, with 14 bases left between them. CDR1 is LGHNA and CDR2 is YNFKEQ in the germline V gene. The CDR3 contains 14 residues. CDR3 in DNA: TGTGCCAGCAGCCGTGAACCCGGGGGTTACGAGCAGTACTTC. This codes for CASSREPGGYEQYF.

In DNA form, the CDR3 reads TGTGCCAGCAGCTTAATAAAGGGAGGATTGCAGTACTTC. Residues: CASSLIKGGLQYF. The chain links TRBV7-9 to TRBJ2-7; the D gene is possibly TRBD2 (6 bases). The CDR3 has 13 residues. V gave up 2 bases and J gave up 9 bases, with 14 bases separating them. The V gene's germline CDR1 is SEHNR and CDR2 FQNEAQ (reference sequence).

This clonotype was found once. This rearrangement joins TRBV25-1 to TRBJ1-2; tentatively, D is TRBD1 (5 bases). The CDR3 has 12 amino acids. Germline lookup yields CDR1 MGHDK and CDR2 SYGVNS. The V and J ends lost 4 bases and 9 bases respectively, with 12 bases between them. This CDR3 is CASSVEGFRYTF. Here the CDR3 DNA reads TGTGCCAGCAGTGTAGAGGGGTTTCGCTACACCTTC.

The chain is built from TRBV27 and TRBJ2-5; D unclear. Trimming took 5 bases from V and 7 from J, leaving 17 bases between them. The length of the CDR3 is 14 residues. Germline V lookup: CDR1 MNHEY, CDR2 SMNVEV (reference sequence). The CDR3 DNA reads TGTGCCAGCAGTCCCACATTCTCCGCCGGGACCCAGTACTTC. Its translation is CASSPTFSAGTQYF.